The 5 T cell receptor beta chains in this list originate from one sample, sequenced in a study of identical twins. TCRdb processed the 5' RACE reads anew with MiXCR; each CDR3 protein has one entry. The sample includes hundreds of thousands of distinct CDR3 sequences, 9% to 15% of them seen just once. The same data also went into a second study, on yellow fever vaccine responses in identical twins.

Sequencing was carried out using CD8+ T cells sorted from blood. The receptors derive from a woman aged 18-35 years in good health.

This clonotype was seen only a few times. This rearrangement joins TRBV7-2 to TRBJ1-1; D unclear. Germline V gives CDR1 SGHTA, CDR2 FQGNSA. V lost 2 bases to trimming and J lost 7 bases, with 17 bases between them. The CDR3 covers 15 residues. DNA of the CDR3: TGTGCCAGCAGCTTAAGTTTGGGCCAGAACTATGAAGCTTTCTTT. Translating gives CASSLSLGQNYEAFF.

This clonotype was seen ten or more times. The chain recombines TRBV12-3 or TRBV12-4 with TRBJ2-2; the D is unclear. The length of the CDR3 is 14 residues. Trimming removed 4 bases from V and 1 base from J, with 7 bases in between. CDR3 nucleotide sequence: TGTGCCAGCAGTTCGGATATGAACACCGGGGAGCTGTTTTTT. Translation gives CASSSDMNTGELFF.

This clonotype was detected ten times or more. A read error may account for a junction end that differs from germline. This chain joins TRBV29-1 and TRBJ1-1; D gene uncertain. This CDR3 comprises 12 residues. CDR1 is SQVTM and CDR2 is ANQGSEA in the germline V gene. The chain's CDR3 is CSVDFGPTGAFF. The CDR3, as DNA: TGCAGCGTTGATTTCGGGCCGACTGGAGCTTTCTTT.

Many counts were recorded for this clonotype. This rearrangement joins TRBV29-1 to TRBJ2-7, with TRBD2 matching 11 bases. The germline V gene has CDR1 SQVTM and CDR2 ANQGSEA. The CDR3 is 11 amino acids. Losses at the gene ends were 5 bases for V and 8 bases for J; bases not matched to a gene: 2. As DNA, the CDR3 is TGCAGCGTTCGACTAGCGGGAAAGCAGTACTTC. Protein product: CSVRLAGKQYF.

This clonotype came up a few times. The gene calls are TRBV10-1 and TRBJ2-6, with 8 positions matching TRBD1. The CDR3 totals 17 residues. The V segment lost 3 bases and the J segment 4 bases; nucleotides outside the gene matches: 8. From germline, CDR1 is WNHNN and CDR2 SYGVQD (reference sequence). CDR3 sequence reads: CASSDGQGAGGANVLTF. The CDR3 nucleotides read TGCGCCAGCAGTGATGGGCAGGGGGCTGGAGGGGCCAACGTCCTGACTTTC.